This T cell receptor (beta chain) was retrieved from a study of beta chain features in type 1 diabetes. Overall study results and limits: TCRB repertoires of naive, central memory and Treg cells appeared more similar among patients than among healthy donors. In every one of the four CD4+ subsets, TCRB CDR3s were moderately but significantly shorter in Type 1 diabetes patients. cDNA-based reads could over-represent cells with high TCR expression.

Post-sort purity exceeded 95% for all sorted populations. CDR3 length: 14 residues. V dropped 2 bases and J dropped 6 bases, with 12 bases sitting between them. Germline assignment: CDR1 ENHRY and CDR2 SYGVKD. With regard to this clone: No antigen is known for it.

Every bit of the isolated RNA underwent reverse transcription, so sequencing read expressed TCRB transcripts. Method: immunoSEQ multiplex PCR; TCRdb's copy keeps in-frame clones and lacks some. The table lists over 700,000 clones, roughly 15% of them singletons. Input material: naive CD4+ T cells from blood. The receptor comes from a young woman in good health. The rearrangement links TRBV10-3 to TRBJ2-3; D uncertain. Written as DNA, the CDR3 is TGTGCCATCAGTGAGGGGCAGGACGGGGATACGCAGTATTTT. Protein sequence: CAISEGQDGDTQYF.